This entry is about one T cell receptor beta chain. Its target is not known. Construction of the TCRbeta library involved unique molecular identifiers. TCRdb redid the calling of the PCR reads with MiXCR, one entry per CDR3 protein. The sample includes tens of thousands of distinct CDR3 sequences, 44% seen only once; the top ten take less than 98%. The data were obtained in a study of T-cell reconstitution after alpha-beta-depleted transplantation in children. Study-wide points: Several hundred expanded graft clones reportedly supplied alpha-beta T cells about two months after transplant. Day-60 TCRbeta diversity that was high in some patients was derived from surviving recipient T cells and thymic progenitors.

This sequence originates from a male patient under 18 who had a stem cell transplant for acute lymphoblastic leukemia, so the T cells may come from the graft donor. Sequencing was performed on PBMCs, mostly from graft donor cells, taken 360 days after TCRalphabeta/CD19-depleted stem cell transplant.

The CDR3 here is CASSQEGGPGSYEQYF. CDR3 in DNA: TGCGCCAGCAGCCAAGAAGGAGGGCCGGGCTCCTACGAGCAGTACTTC. The chain couples TRBV4-1 to TRBJ2-7, with D perhaps TRBD2 (6 bases). Germline V gene sequence: CDR1 MGHRA, CDR2 YSYEKL. Trimming left V 0 bases short and J 0 bases short, with 12 bases between. CDR3 length equals 16 residues.